This TCR beta chain was retrieved from a study of cytomegalovirus exposure and HLA in healthy donors. Turning to this clone: No antigen is known for it.

Germline V gene sequence: CDR1 LNHNV, CDR2 YYDKDF (reference sequence). Trimming took 4 bases from V and 4 from J, leaving 25 bases between them. The CDR3 loop spans 18 amino acids. PCR used 60 Vbeta primers and 13 Jbeta primers. Sequenced by immunoSEQ multiplex PCR; TCRdb stores in-frame clones only, minus some. This repertoire shows about 110,000 clones, around 85% found once; its top ten account for roughly 3.4%. Study-wide findings and caveats: Common viral pathogens were later found to be apparently linked to several of the most significant clusters. A later analysis showed TCR association rates differing by HLA locus, peaking at DRB1 and lowest at HLA-C. Later analysis associated a missense DCLRE1C variant with TCR beta V- and J-gene trimming. Investigators reported over 150 TCR beta chains as tied to cytomegalovirus.

The chain employs TRBV15 and TRBJ1-1; maybe TRBD1 (6 bases). Material for sequencing was PBMCs. This receptor was taken from a man in his 60s in good health and CMV-seronegative. The CDR3 nucleotides read TGTGCCACCAGCACAGACCGCGGGGGGCTACTAAGGAGCACTGAAGCTTTCTTT. The encoded protein is CATSTDRGGLLRSTEAFF.